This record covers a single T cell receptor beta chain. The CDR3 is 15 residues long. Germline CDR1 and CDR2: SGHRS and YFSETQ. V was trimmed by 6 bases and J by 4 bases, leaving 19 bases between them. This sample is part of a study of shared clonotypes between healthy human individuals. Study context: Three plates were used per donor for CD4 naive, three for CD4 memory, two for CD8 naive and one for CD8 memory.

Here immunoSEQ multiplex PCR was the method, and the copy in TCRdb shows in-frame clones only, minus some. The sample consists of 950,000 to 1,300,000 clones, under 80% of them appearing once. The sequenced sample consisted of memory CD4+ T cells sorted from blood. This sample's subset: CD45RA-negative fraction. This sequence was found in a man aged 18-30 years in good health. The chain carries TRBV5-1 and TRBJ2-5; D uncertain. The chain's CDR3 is CASTDTIPKGETQYF. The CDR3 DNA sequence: TGCGCCAGCACCGATACTATCCCAAAGGGAGAGACCCAGTACTTC.